The next 28 T cell receptor beta chains were all read from a single sample in a study of tumor-infiltrating lymphocytes in primary liver carcinoma. TCR beta cDNA came from around 0.5 ug total RNA, primed with a constant-region primer. Researchers made the TCR beta libraries by running three nested multiplex PCR rounds with slightly modified ARM-PCR. PCR rounds one and two used TRBV1-TRBV30 forward primers with a C-beta reverse primer for around 11 cycles each. One entry per CDR3 protein, called by TCRdb with MiXCR from the multiplex PCR reads. The table shows 95,000 to 150,000 distinct CDR3 sequences, with 55% to 75% occurring only once. Co-extracted RNA and DNA came from 20-30 mg of unsorted bulk tissue. Source material: liver tumor tissue from sampling region 3. Described subset: tumor region T3, left-lateral pole. The source is a woman aged 60 to 75 with primary liver carcinoma and hepatitis B virus infection.

As for this clonotype: Being one base from a much bigger clone, this may be a read error. The gene calls are TRBV7-9 and TRBJ2-1; 12 bases fit TRBD1. Germline values: CDR1 SEHNR, CDR2 FQNEAQ (reference sequence). V was pared by 5 bases and J by 7 bases, with 9 bases of the junction left unmatched. This CDR3 has 16 residues. CDR3 loop: CASSISGTGGGNEQFF. The CDR3 DNA sequence: TGTGCCAGCAGCATCTCCGGGACAGGGGGCGGGAATGAGCAGTTCTTC.

This clonotype was observed a few times. Relative to the germline gene, one junction end is altered; a read error may explain this. The V gene is TRBV6-1, the J gene TRBJ1-1; D gene uncertain. This CDR3 has 13 amino acids. CDR1 MNHNS and CDR2 SASEGT come from the germline V gene. This CDR3 reads CASSAGENTEASF. The CDR3 coding sequence is TGTGCCAGCAGTGCCGGGGAGAACACCGAAGCTTCCTTT.

The V and J genes are TRBV29-1 and TRBJ1-1, with a possible D match to TRBD1 (6 bases). The CDR3 extends over 14 amino acids. The germline V gene encodes CDR1 SQVTM and CDR2 ANQGSEA. Here the CDR3 reads CRVGQGITNTEAFF. The CDR3 region has the DNA TGCAGGGTGGGCCAGGGGATAACGAACACTGAAGCTTTCTTT. The entire variable domain, with the rest obtained from reference TRBV29-1 and TRBJ1-1, is as follows: SAVISQKPSRDICQRGTSLTIQCQVDSQVTMMFWYRQQPGQSLTLIATANQGSEATYESGFVIDKFPISRPNLTFSTLTVSNMSPEDSSIYLCRVGQGITNTEAFFGQGTRLTVV.

On this clonotype: The CDR3 does not end in the conserved phenylalanine or tryptophan, so this is likely a read error. The genes are TRBV4-1 and TRBJ2-3, with D hard to call. Germline V gene sequence: CDR1 MGHRA, CDR2 YSYEKL. CDR3 length: 12 residues. V lost 5 bases and J lost 6, with 9 bases in between. CDR3 residues: CASSSQTDTQYI. CDR3 bases: TGCGCCAGCAGCTCCCAGACGGATACGCAGTATATT.

This clonotype was detected many times. The chain recombines TRBV4-1 with TRBJ2-2; D gene ambiguous. Germline V gene lookup returns CDR1 MGHRA and CDR2 YSYEKL. V lost 2 bases and J lost 2, with 12 bases in between. The CDR3 loop spans 16 amino acids. CDR3 loop: CASSQLQAANTGELFF. The CDR3 coding sequence is TGCGCCAGCAGCCAACTTCAGGCGGCTAACACCGGGGAGCTGTTTTTT.

The sample holds a few counts of this clonotype. CDR3 region: CVISEPRGEAFF. The CDR3 coding sequence is TGTGTCATTAGTGAGCCAAGGGGTGAAGCTTTCTTT. V usage is TRBV10-3 and J usage is TRBJ1-1, with D perhaps matching TRBD1 (5 bases). Germline-derived CDR1 and CDR2 are ENHRY and SYGVKD. The length of the CDR3 is 12 residues.

The chain uses TRBV11-2 and TRBJ2-2, with TRBD1 as a possible D gene (5 bases). This CDR3 has 20 amino acids. The germline V and J ends were trimmed by 1 base and 5 bases, with 26 bases remaining between them. Per the germline V gene, CDR1 is SGHAT and CDR2 is FQNNGV. The DNA of the CDR3 is TGTGCCAGCAGCTTAGCGGCACCAGAGTCAGGGAAGGGAAAAACCGGGGAGCTGTTTTTT. It is translated as CASSLAAPESGKGKTGELFF.

This clonotype showed up just once. A read error may be the cause here, since a much bigger clone is one base away. Here the CDR3 reads CASSSDRSNEQFF. The CDR3, as DNA: TGTGCCAGCAGCTCCGACAGATCTAATGAGCAGTTCTTC. The gene calls are TRBV12-3 or TRBV12-4 and TRBJ2-1; tentative D call: TRBD1 (5 bases). Trimming removed 6 bases from V and 7 bases from J, with 13 bases in between. The CDR3 covers 13 residues.

A few counts support this clonotype. The V and J genes are TRBV28 and TRBJ2-7; D is ambiguous. This CDR3 comprises 11 residues. The germline V and J ends were trimmed by 6 bases and 4 bases, with 7 bases remaining between them. The germline V gene has CDR1 MDHEN and CDR2 SYDVKM. Here the CDR3 DNA reads TGTGCCAGCAGCCTACAATACGAGCAGTACTTC. It is translated as CASSLQYEQYF.

This clonotype was counted ten times or more. The V and J genes are TRBV28 and TRBJ1-5, with D unclear. Germline CDR1 is MDHEN and CDR2 is SYDVKM. V lost 6 bases, J lost 3 bases, and 12 bases lay in between. This CDR3 spans 14 amino acids. The CDR3 here is CASSPHTYNQPQHF. DNA of the CDR3: TGTGCCAGCAGCCCGCACACGTACAATCAGCCCCAGCATTTT.

The gene calls are TRBV24-1 and TRBJ2-3, with 9 bases identical to TRBD2. Unmatched junction bases numbered 5, after V lost 5 bases and J lost 3 bases. CDR1 KGHDR and CDR2 SFDVKD come from the germline V gene. The CDR3 sequence is 15 residues long. The CDR3 DNA sequence: TGTGCCACCAGTGCGGCGGGAGGGCCTACAGATACGCAGTATTTT. Amino acids: CATSAAGGPTDTQYF.

This clonotype appeared once. A much larger clone lies a single base off, so this may be a read error. Without the conserved terminal phenylalanine or tryptophan, this CDR3 likely stems from a read error. CDR3 loop: CASSLRLAGATDTQYL. CDR3 DNA sequence: TGTGCCAGCAGCTTGAGACTAGCGGGAGCCACAGATACGCAGTATCTT. The chain couples TRBV5-4 to TRBJ2-3; 12 bases align to TRBD2. Germline CDR1 is SGHNT and CDR2 is YYREEE (reference sequence). This CDR3 contains 16 residues. The J segment lost 2 bases and the V segment lost 1 base, leaving 2 bases of the junction unmatched.

In regard to this clonotype: An end of the junction does not agree with germline; a read error may underlie this. The chain couples TRBV5-1 to TRBJ1-1; the D gene is possibly TRBD1 (5 bases). There are 16 residues in the CDR3. CDR1 and CDR2 from the germline V gene are SGHRS and YFSETQ. CDR3 amino acids: CASSIRGPGMNTEAFF. The CDR3 nucleotides read TGCGCCAGCAGCATCCGGGGCCCTGGGATGAACACCGAAGCTTTCTTT.

This clonotype has at least ten counts. This chain joins TRBV6-5 and TRBJ2-1; 10 nucleotides line up with TRBD1. Germline V CDR1 and CDR2: MNHEY, SVGAGI. This CDR3 is 16 amino acids long. V was clipped by 8 bases and J by 6 bases; unmatched bases: 13. The CDR3 DNA follows: TGTGCCAGCCGAAGTACCGGGACAGGGGTCGTCAATGAGCAGTTCTTC. Amino acids: CASRSTGTGVVNEQFF.

The CDR3 protein is CASTLGGAGPGELFF. The CDR3 DNA sequence: TGTGCCAGCACCTTGGGGGGCGCGGGACCCGGGGAGCTGTTTTTT. This chain joins TRBV28 and TRBJ2-2; D tentatively reads TRBD1 or TRBD2 (6 bases each). This CDR3 spans 15 amino acids. Germline V gene sequence: CDR1 MDHEN, CDR2 SYDVKM. With 7 bases removed from V and 6 bases from J, the gap between germline ends came to 18 bases.

Only a few counts were recorded for this clonotype. The V gene is TRBV28, the J gene TRBJ1-1, with D possibly TRBD1 on 5 matching bases. V gave up 3 bases and J gave up 6 bases, with 17 bases separating them. Germline V gives CDR1 MDHEN, CDR2 SYDVKM. The CDR3 covers 15 residues. The CDR3 loop is CASSFRSGVRPEAFF. In nucleotides, the CDR3 is TGTGCCAGCAGTTTTAGATCGGGGGTTCGGCCTGAAGCTTTCTTT.

Worth noting for this clonotype: A junction boundary mismatches the germline segment, possibly from a read error. The V gene is TRBV4-1, the J gene TRBJ1-1; 9 nucleotides agree with TRBD1. This CDR3 is 15 amino acids long. Per the germline V gene, CDR1 is MGHRA and CDR2 is YSYEKL. In DNA form, the CDR3 reads TGCGCCAGCAGCCACCCCGGGACAGGGATCTCTGACGCTTTCTTT. Translation: CASSHPGTGISDAFF.

Notes on this clonotype: This may be a read error: a much more frequent sequence differs by one nucleotide. The rearrangement joins TRBV12-3 or TRBV12-4 to TRBJ2-3; D not resolved. Trimming left V 3 bases short and J 1 base short, with 11 bases between. CDR3 length: 15 residues. The DNA of the CDR3 is TGTGCCAGCAGTTTTTCAGTGGGCCGCACAGATACGCAGTATTTT. Its translation: CASSFSVGRTDTQYF.

This clonotype was detected only once. The chain has TRBV29-1 and TRBJ2-3; D uncertain. Germline CDR1 and CDR2: SQVTM and ANQGSEA. With 4 bases removed from V and 5 bases from J, the gap between germline ends came to 25 bases. This CDR3 is built from 17 residues. The CDR3 protein is CSVGQTPDGSLVDTQYF. The CDR3 nucleotides are TGCAGCGTTGGACAAACCCCGGACGGAAGCCTTGTAGATACGCAGTATTTT.

The chain is built from TRBV14 and TRBJ2-5; tentatively, D is TRBD1 or TRBD2 (5 bases each). CDR1 and CDR2 from the germline V gene are SGHDN and FVKESK. CDR3 length: 14 residues. With 6 bases removed from V and 8 bases from J, the gap between germline ends came to 19 bases. CDR3: CASSPLVVGDTQYF. CDR3 nucleotides: TGTGCCAGCAGTCCTTTGGTGGTCGGGGACACCCAGTACTTC.

This clonotype was counted between two and nine times. A read error may explain this, as a much larger clone is one base away. The chain recombines TRBV10-2 with TRBJ2-5; TRBD2 matches at 7 bases. V gave up 8 bases and J gave up 4 bases; unmatched junction bases: 7. The CDR3 covers 13 residues. The germline V gene encodes CDR1 WSHSY and CDR2 SAAADI. For the CDR3, the DNA is TGCGCCAGCGGACTAGGGCCAACAGAGACCCAGTACTTC. Residues: CASGLGPTETQYF.

As for this clonotype: This could be a read error, since a much larger clone is one nucleotide away. V usage is TRBV11-2 and J usage is TRBJ2-2, with D perhaps TRBD1 or TRBD2 (6 bases each). This CDR3 contains 19 residues. Germline V gene data show CDR1 as SGHAT and CDR2 as FQNNGV. In nucleotides, the CDR3 is TGTGCCAGCAGCTTTTATGGGGCGGGTGGGGGGCGCAACACCTGGGAGCTGTTTTTT. Its protein is CASSFYGAGGGRNTWELFF.

With regard to this clonotype: Relative to the germline gene, one junction end is altered; a read error may explain this. V gene TRBV11-1 combines with J gene TRBJ2-1; 12 bases fit TRBD1. The CDR3 is 20 amino acids. CDR1 SGHAT and CDR2 FQDESV come from the germline V gene (reference sequence). CDR3 sequence: CASSSPAGTGGFSSYDEQFF. The CDR3 DNA is TGTGCCAGCAGCTCCCCCGCCGGGACAGGGGGCTTTAGCTCCTACGATGAGCAGTTCTTC.

On this clonotype itself: The CDR3 end shows no conserved phenylalanine or tryptophan, and so a read error is likely. The chain carries TRBV12-3 or TRBV12-4 and TRBJ2-1, with 11 bases that match TRBD2. The CDR3 sequence is 17 residues long. Written as DNA, the CDR3 is TGTACCAGCAGCCTCACCGGTAGCGGGAGGGCCTACAATGAGCAGTTCTCC. Translating gives CTSSLTGSGRAYNEQFS.

The CDR3 coding sequence is TGTGCCAGCAGCCCGAGGGCCCCGGCGACTGAAGCTTTCTTT. This translates into CASSPRAPATEAFF. V usage is TRBV28 and J usage is TRBJ1-1; no clear D gene. The germline V gene encodes CDR1 MDHEN and CDR2 SYDVKM. V lost 6 bases to trimming and J lost 5 bases, with 16 bases between them. The CDR3 is 14 residues long. The entire variable domain, with the rest obtained from reference TRBV28 and TRBJ1-1, is as follows: DVKVTQSSRYLVKRTGEKVFLECVQDMDHENMFWYRQDPGLGLRLIYFSYDVKMKEKGDIPEGYSVSREKKERFSLILESASTNQTSMYLCASSPRAPATEAFFGQGTRLTVV.

The V call is TRBV29-1, the J call TRBJ2-1, with 13 bases aligning to TRBD2. The CDR3 contains 16 residues. Per germline, CDR1 SQVTM and CDR2 ANQGSEA. With 5 bases clipped from V and 9 bases from J, the junction kept 13 bases outside the gene matches. The CDR3 sequence: CSVRTSGRGLLSEQFF. CDR3 nucleotides: TGCAGCGTTAGGACTAGCGGGAGAGGACTTTTGAGTGAGCAGTTCTTC.

Notes on this clonotype: It may be a read error: a sequence one base away is much more abundant. The DNA of the CDR3 is TGCGCCAGCAACTTTACGGACCCGAACACTGAAGCTTTCTTT. Amino acids: CASNFTDPNTEAFF. This sequence joins TRBV5-1 and TRBJ1-1; no firm D call. V was cut by 6 bases and J by 1 base, with 13 bases left in between. In germline, CDR1 is SGHRS, CDR2 YFSETQ. The CDR3 is made up of 14 amino acids.

The chain uses TRBV4-2 and TRBJ2-5; D possibly corresponds to TRBD2 (6 bases). CDR1 is LGHNA and CDR2 is YNFKEQ in the germline V gene. The CDR3 extends over 17 amino acids. Between the trimmed V and J ends, which lost 1 base and 2 bases, there was a span of 17 bases. CDR3 in DNA: TGTGCCAGCAGCCAAGGCCTAACTAGCAGGTATCAAGAGACCCAGTACTTC. It encodes CASSQGLTSRYQETQYF.